This T cell receptor (beta chain) originates from a study of Tregs in tolerant kidney transplant recipients. Study details: Recipients received nonmyeloablative bone marrow transplants from related graft donors, with transient mixed chimerism.

About this clone: Antigen unknown.

Germline values: CDR1 SGHVS, CDR2 FQNEAQ. The CDR3 is 17 amino acids. V was pared by 5 bases and J by 0 bases, with 12 bases of the junction left unmatched. The protocol was immunoSEQ multiplex PCR, while the TCRdb copy is restricted to in-frame clones and leaves out a portion. Among about 64,000 clones listed, roughly 98% were seen once. Overall study results and limits: Nucleotide sequences could not be compared across some patients' samples due to primer changes. This study did not directly address biological reproducibility.

Unstimulated regulatory T cells (CD4+CD25+CD127-), CD4+CD25- non-regulatory cells, CD4 and CD8 cells were FACS-sorted from thawed PBMCs. The sequence was obtained from a human donor who received a combined kidney and bone marrow transplant. The chain joins TRBV7-8 to TRBJ2-7, with TRBD2 matching 8 bases. Here the sequenced sample was Tregs from blood, taken before the transplant. CDR3 in DNA: TGTGCCAGCAGCCCACAGTTTCGTACTAGCGGCTCCTACGAGCAGTACTTC. This sequence encodes CASSPQFRTSGSYEQYF.